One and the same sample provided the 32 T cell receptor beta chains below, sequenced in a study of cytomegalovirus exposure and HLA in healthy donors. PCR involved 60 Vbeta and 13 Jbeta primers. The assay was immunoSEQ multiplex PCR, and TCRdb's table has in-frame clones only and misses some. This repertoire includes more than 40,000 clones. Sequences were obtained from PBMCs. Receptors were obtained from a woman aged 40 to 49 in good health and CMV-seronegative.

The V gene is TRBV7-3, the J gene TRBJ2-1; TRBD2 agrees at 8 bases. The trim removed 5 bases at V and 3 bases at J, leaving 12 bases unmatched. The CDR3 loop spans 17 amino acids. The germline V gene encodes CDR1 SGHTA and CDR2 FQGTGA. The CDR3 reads CASSMSLGGRRYNEQFF. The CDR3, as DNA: TGTGCCAGCAGCATGTCTCTGGGCGGGAGGCGCTACAATGAGCAGTTCTTC.

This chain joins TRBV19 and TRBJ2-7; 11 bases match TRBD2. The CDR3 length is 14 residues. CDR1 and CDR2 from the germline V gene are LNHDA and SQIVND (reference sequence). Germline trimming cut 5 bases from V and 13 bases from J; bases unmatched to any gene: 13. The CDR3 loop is CASSASGRTNTYYF. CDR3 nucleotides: TGTGCCAGTAGTGCTAGCGGGAGGACCAACACTTATTACTTC.

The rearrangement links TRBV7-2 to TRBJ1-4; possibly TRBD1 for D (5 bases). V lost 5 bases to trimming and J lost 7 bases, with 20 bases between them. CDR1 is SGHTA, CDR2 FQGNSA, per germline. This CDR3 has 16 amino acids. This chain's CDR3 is CASSLGFGGGSEKLFF. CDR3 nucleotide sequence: TGTGCCAGCAGCCTCGGATTCGGGGGGGGAAGTGAAAAACTGTTTTTT. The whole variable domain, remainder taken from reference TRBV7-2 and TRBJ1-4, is GAGVSQSPSNKVTEKGKDVELRCDPISGHTALYWYRQSLGQGLEFLIYFQGNSAPDKSGLPSDRFSAERTGGSVSTLTIQRTQQEDSAVYLCASSLGFGGGSEKLFFGSGTQLSVL.

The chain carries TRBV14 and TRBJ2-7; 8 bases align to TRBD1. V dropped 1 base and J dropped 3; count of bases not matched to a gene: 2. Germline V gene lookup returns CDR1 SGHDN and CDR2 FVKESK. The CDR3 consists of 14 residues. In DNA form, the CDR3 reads TGTGCCAGCAGCCAAGTCGACAGGGGCTACGAGCAGTACTTC. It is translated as CASSQVDRGYEQYF.

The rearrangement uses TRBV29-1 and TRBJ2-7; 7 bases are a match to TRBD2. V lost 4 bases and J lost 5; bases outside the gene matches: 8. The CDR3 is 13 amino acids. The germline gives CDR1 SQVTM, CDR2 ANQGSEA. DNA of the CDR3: TGCAGCGTTGGGAAGGGAGCGGGGAACGAGCAGTACTTC. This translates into CSVGKGAGNEQYF.

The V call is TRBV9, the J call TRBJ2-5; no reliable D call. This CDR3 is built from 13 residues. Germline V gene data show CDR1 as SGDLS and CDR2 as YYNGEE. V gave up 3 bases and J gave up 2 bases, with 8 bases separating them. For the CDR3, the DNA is TGTGCCAGCAGCGAGAGGATACAAGAGACCCAGTACTTC. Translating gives CASSERIQETQYF.

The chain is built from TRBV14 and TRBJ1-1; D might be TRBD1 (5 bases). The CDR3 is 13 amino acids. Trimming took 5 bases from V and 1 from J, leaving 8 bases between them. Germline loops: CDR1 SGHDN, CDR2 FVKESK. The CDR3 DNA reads TGTGCCAGCAGCACCAGGGAGAACACTGAAGCTTTCTTT. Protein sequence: CASSTRENTEAFF.

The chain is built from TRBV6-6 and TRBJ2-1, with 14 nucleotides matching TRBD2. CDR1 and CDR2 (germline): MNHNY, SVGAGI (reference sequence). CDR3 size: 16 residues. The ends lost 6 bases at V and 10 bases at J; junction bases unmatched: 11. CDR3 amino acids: CASSPGLAGGPREQFF. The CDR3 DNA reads TGTGCCAGCAGCCCCGGACTAGCGGGAGGTCCCAGGGAGCAGTTCTTC.

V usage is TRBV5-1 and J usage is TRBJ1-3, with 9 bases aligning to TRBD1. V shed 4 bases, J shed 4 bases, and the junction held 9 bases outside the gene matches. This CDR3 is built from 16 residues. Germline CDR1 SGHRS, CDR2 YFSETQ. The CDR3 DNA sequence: TGCGCCAGCAGCAGAACGAGGACAGGGGACGGAAACACCATATATTTT. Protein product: CASSRTRTGDGNTIYF.

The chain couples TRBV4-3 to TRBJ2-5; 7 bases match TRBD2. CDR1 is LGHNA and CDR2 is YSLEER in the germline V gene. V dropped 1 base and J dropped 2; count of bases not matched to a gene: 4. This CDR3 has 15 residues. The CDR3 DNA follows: TGCGCCAGCAGCCAAGTCCGGCGGGAGCAAGAGACCCAGTACTTC. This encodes CASSQVRREQETQYF.

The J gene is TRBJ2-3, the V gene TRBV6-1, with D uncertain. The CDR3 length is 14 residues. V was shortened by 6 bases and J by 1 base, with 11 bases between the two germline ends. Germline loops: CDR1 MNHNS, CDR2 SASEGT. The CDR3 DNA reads TGTGCCAGCAGGCCGGAGCCTCGCACAGATACGCAGTATTTT. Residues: CASRPEPRTDTQYF.

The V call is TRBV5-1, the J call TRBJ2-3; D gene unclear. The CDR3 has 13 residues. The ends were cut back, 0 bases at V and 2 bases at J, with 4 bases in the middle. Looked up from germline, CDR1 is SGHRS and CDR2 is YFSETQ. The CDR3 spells CASSLDNTDTQYF. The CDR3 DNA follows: TGCGCCAGCAGCTTGGACAACACAGATACGCAGTATTTT.

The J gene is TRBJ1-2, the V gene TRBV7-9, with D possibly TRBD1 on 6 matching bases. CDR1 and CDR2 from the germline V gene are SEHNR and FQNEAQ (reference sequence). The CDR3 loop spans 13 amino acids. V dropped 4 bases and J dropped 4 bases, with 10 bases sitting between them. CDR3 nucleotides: TGTGCCAGCAGCTCGACAGGTCTCTATGGCTACACCTTC. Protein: CASSSTGLYGYTF.

CDR3: CASSLVRQGAALNYGYTF. CDR3 in DNA: TGCGCCAGCAGCTTGGTCCGACAGGGGGCCGCCCTTAACTATGGCTACACCTTC. The V gene is TRBV5-1, the J gene TRBJ1-2; TRBD1 matches at 10 bases. V was clipped by 0 bases and J by 1 base; unmatched bases: 9. Germline V CDR1 and CDR2: SGHRS, YFSETQ. The CDR3 length is 18 residues.

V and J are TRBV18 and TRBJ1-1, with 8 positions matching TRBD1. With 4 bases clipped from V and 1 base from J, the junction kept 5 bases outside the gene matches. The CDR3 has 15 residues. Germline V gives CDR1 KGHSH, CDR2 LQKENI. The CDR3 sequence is CASSLGGQGNTEAFF. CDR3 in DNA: TGTGCCAGCTCACTAGGCGGACAGGGGAACACTGAAGCTTTCTTT.

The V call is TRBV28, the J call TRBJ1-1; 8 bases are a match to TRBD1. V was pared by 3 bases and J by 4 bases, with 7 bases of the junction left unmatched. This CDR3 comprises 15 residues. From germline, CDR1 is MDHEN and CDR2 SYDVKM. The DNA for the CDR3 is TGTGCCAGCAGTTTGGACAGGGCTCTCATCACTGAAGCTTTCTTT. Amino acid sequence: CASSLDRALITEAFF.

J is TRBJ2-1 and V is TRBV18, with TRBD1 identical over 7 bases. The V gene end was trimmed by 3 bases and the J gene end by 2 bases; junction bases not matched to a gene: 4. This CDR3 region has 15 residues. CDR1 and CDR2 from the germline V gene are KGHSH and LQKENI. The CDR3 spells CASSPTGIPYNEQFF. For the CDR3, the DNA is TGTGCCAGCTCACCGACAGGGATTCCCTACAATGAGCAGTTCTTC.

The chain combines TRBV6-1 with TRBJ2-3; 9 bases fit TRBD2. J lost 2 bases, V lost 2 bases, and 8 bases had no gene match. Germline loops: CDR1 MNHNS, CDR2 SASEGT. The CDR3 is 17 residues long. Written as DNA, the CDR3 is TGTGCCAGCAGTGAAAGGAGGACTAGCGAGTACACAGATACGCAGTATTTT. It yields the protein CASSERRTSEYTDTQYF.

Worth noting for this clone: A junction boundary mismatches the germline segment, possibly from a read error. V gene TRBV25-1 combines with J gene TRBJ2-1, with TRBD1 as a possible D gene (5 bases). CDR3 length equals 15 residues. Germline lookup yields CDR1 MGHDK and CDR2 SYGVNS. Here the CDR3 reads CASSLVRGSYDEQFF. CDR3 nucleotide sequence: TGTGCCAGCAGTCTTGTAAGGGGTTCCTACGATGAGCAGTTCTTC.

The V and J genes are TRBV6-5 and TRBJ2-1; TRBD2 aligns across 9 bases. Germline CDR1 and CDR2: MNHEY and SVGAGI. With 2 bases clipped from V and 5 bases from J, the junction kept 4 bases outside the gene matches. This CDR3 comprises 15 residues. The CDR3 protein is CASSYIAGGDNEQFF. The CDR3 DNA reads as TGTGCCAGCAGTTACATTGCGGGAGGGGACAATGAGCAGTTCTTC.

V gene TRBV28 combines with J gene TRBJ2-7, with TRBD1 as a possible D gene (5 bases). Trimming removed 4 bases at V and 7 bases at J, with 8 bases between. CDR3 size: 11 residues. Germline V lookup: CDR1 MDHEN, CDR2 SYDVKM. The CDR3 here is CASSSRTEQYF. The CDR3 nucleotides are TGTGCCAGCAGTTCCAGGACAGAGCAGTACTTC. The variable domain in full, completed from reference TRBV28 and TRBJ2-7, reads DVKVTQSSRYLVKRTGEKVFLECVQDMDHENMFWYRQDPGLGLRLIYFSYDVKMKEKGDIPEGYSVSREKKERFSLILESASTNQTSMYLCASSSRTEQYFGPGTRLTVT.

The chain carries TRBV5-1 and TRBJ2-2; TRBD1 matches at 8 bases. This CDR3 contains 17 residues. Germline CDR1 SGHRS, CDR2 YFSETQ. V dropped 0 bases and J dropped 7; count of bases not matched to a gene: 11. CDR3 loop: CASSLVSVGQGVGELFF. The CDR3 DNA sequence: TGCGCCAGCAGCTTGGTCAGTGTCGGACAGGGCGTCGGGGAGCTGTTTTTT.

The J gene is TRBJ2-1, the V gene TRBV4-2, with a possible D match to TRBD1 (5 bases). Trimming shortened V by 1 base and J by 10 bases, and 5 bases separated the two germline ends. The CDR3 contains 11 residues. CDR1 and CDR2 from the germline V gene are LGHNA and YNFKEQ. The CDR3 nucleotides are TGTGCCAGCAGCCAAGGACAGGAGCAGTTCTTC. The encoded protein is CASSQGQEQFF.

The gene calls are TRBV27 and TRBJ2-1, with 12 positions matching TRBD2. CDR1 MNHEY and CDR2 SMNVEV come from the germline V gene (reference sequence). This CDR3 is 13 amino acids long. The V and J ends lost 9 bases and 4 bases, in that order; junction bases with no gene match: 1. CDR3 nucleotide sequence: TGTGCCAGTGGGACTAGCGGGTACAATGAGCAGTTCTTC. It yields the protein CASGTSGYNEQFF.

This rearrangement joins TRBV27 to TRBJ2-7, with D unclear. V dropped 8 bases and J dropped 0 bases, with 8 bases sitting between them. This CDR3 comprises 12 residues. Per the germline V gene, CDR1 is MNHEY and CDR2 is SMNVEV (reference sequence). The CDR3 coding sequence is TGTGCCAGCCGCCATAGCTCCTACGAGCAGTACTTC. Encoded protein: CASRHSSYEQYF.

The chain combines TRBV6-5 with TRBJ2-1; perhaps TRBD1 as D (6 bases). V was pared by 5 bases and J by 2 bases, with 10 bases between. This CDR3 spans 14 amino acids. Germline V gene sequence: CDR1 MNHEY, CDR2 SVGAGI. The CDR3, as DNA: TGTGCCAGCAGTGATACAGGGACCTACAATGAGCAGTTCTTC. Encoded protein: CASSDTGTYNEQFF.

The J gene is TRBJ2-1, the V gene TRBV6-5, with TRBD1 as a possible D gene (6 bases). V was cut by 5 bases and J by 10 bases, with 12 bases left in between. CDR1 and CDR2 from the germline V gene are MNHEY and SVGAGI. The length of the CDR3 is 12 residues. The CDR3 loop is CASSQDSREQFF. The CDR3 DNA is TGTGCCAGCAGTCAGGACAGTCGCGAGCAGTTCTTC.

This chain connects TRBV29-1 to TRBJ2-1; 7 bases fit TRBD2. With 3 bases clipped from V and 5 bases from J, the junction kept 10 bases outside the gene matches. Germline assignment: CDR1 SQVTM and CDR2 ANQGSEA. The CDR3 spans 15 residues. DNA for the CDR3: TGCAGCGTTGAGCTTGCGGGAGTCACCGACAATGAGCAGTTCTTC. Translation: CSVELAGVTDNEQFF.

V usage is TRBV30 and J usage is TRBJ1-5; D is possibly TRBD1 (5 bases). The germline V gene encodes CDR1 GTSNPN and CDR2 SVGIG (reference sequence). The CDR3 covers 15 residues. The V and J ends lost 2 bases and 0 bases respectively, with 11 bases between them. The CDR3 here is CAWSLGGNSNQPQHF. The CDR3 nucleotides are TGTGCCTGGAGTCTGGGGGGAAATAGCAATCAGCCCCAGCATTTT. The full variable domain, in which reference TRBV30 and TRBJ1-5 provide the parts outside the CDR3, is SQTIHQWPATLVQPVGSPLSLECTVEGTSNPNLYWYRQAAGRGLQLLFYSVGIGQISSEVPQNLSASRPQDRQFILSSKKLLLSDSGFYLCAWSLGGNSNQPQHFGDGTRLSIL.

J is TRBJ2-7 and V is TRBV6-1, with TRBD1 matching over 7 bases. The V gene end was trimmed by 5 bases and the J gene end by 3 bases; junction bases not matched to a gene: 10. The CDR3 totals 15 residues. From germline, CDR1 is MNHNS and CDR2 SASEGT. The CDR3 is CASSLVPGQNYEQYF. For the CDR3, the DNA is TGTGCCAGCAGTTTGGTACCGGGACAGAACTACGAGCAGTACTTC.

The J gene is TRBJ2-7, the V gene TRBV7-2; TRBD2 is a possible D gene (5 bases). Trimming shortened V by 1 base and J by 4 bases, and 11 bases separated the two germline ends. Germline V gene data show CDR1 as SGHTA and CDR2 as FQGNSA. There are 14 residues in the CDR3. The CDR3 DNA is TGTGCCAGCAGCTTAGGCGGGCTACCTTACGAGCAGTACTTC. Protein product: CASSLGGLPYEQYF.

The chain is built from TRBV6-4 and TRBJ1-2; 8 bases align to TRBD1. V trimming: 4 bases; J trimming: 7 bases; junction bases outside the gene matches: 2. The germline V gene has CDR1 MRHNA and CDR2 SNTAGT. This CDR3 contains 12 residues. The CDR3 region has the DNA TGTGCCAGCAGTGGGACAGGGTTTGGCTACACCTTC. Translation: CASSGTGFGYTF.